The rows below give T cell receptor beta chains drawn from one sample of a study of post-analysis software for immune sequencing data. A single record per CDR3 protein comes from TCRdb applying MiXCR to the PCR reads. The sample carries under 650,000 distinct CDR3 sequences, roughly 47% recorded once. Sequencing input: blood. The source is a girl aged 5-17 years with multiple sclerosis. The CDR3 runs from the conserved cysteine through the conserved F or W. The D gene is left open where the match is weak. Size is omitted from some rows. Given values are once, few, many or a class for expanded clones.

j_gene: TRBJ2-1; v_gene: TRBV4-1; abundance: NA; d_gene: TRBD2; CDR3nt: TGCGCCAGCAGCCAAAAGCGGGAGGGCCTTTTCTATGAGCAGTTCTTC; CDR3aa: CASSQKREGLFYEQFF
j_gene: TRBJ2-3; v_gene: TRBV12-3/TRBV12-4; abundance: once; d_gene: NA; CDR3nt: TGTGCCAGCAGCCCGGAACGGCTTCTTGGCAGCGCAGATACGCAGTATTTT; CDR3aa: CASSPERLLGSADTQYF
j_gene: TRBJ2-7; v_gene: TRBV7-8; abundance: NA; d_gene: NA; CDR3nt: TGTGCCAGCAGCTTAGGGTTACTAAGGACCTACGAGCAGTACTTC; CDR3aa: CASSLGLLRTYEQYF
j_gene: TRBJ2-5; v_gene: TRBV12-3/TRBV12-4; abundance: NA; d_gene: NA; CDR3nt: TGTGCCAGCAGCCGGACAGTAACCGAAGAGACCCAGTACTTC; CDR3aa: CASSRTVTEETQYF
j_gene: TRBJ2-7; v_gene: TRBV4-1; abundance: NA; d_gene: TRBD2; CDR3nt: TGCGCCAGCAGCCAAGGGCTAGCGGGGATGTGGGAGCAGTACTTC; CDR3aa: CASSQGLAGMWEQYF
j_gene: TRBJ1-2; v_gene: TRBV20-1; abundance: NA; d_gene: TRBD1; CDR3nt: TGCAGTGCTAGAGATCCAGGGGGCGATGGCTACACCTTC; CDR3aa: CSARDPGGDGYTF
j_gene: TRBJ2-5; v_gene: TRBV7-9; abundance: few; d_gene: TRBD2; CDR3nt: TGTGCCAGCAGCAGAGGACTAGCGGGGGCCAGAATGTACCAAGAGACCCAGTACTTC; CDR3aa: CASSRGLAGARMYQETQYF
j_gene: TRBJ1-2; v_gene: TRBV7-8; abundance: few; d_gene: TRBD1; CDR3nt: TGTGCCAGCAGCTTAGCGTTAAGCTCCAGGGGGGGCTACACCTTC; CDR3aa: CASSLALSSRGGYTF
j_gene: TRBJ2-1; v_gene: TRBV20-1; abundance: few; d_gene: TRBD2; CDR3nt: TGCAGTGCTAGAGGTGCCCTAGCGGGGCTTAATGAGCAGTTCTTC; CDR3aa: CSARGALAGLNEQFF
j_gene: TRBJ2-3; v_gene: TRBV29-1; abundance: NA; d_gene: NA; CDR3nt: TGCAGCGTTGGGAGTACAGGGAGAGTGGGAGATACGCAGTATTTT; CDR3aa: CSVGSTGRVGDTQYF
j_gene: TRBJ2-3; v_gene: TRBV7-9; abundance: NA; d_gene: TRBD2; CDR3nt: TGTGCCAGCAGCTTAGGACTAGCGGGGGACCTCATAGATACGCAGTATTTT; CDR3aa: CASSLGLAGDLIDTQYF
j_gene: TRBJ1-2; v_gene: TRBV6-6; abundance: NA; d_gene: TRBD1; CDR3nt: TGTGCCAGCAACTCCCGAGGGGGCAACGGAGGCTACACCTTC; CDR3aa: CASNSRGGNGGYTF
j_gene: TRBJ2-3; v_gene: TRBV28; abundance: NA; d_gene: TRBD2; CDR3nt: TGTGCCAGCAGCGCCCCTGGGGCGGGAGGGTTCGACGCAGATACGCAGTATTTT; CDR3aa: CASSAPGAGGFDADTQYF
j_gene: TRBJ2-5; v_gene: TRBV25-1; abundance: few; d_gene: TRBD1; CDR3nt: TGTGCCAGCAGCCCAGGACAGGGACATCGGTTCCAAGAGACCCAGTACTTC; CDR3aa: CASSPGQGHRFQETQYF
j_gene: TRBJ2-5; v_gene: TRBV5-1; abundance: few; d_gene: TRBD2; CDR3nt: TGCGCCAGCAGCTTGTGGTACGGGGGGTACCAAGAGACCCAGTACTTC; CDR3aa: CASSLWYGGYQETQYF
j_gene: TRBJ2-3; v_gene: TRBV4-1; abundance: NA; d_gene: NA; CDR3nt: TGCGCCAGCAGCCATGAACCGACAGATACGCAGTATTTT; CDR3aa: CASSHEPTDTQYF
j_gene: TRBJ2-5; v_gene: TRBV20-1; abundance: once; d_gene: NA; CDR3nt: TGCAGTGCTAACAGGCCTCATGAGACCCAGTACTTC; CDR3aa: CSANRPHETQYF
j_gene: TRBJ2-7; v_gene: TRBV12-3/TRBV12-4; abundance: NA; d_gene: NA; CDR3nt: TGTGCCAGTTCCGACAAAGGACAGCGCGAGCAGTACTTC; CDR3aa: CASSDKGQREQYF
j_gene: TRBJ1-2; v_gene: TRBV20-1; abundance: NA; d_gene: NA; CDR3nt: TGCAGTGCTAGAGTTCCGCCCGGGACTAATCTTCACTATGGCTACACCTTC; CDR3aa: CSARVPPGTNLHYGYTF
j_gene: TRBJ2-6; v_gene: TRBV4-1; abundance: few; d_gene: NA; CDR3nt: TGCGCCAGCAGCCAAGAAAGTTCTGCAGGGGCCAACGTCCTGACTTTC; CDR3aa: CASSQESSAGANVLTF
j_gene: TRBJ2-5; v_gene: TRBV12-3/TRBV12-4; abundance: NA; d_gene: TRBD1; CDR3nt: TGTGCCAGCAGTTTTATGTTCGGGACAGGGGTAAAGCAGTACTTC; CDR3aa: CASSFMFGTGVKQYF
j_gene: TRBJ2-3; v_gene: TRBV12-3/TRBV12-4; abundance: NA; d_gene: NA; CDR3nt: TGTGCCAGCAGTTTTAGGGACACCGCTGCATATACGCAGTATTTT; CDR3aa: CASSFRDTAAYTQYF
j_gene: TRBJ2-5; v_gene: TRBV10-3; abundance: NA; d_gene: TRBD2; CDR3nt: TGTGCCATCAGTGAAGAGACTAGCGGACAAGAGACCCAGTACTTC; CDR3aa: CAISEETSGQETQYF
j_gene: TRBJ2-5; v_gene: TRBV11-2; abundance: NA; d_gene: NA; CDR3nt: TGTGCCAGCAGCCCCCAAGCTACCTCGATGGCAGAGACCCAGTACTTC; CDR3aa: CASSPQATSMAETQYF
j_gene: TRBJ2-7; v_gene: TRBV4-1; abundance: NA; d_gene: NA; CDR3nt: TGCGCCAGCGGCCAAGTGGGGCGAGACGAGCAGTACTTC; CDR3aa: CASGQVGRDEQYF
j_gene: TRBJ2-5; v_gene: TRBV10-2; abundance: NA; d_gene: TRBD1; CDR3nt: TGCGCCAGCAGGAATGGGACAGGGGGCCTCCAAGAGACCCAGTACTTC; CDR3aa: CASRNGTGGLQETQYF
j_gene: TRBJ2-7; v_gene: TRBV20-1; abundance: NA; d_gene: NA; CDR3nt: TGCAGTGCTACCTTTAATAATTACGAGCAGTACTTC; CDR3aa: CSATFNNYEQYF
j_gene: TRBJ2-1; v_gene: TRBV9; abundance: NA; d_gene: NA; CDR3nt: TGTGCCAGCAGCGTGAGTGTAGGGGACTCGATGTACAATGAGCAGTTCTTC; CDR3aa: CASSVSVGDSMYNEQFF
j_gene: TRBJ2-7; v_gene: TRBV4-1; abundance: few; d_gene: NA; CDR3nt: TGCGCCAGCAGCCAAGATCGAGGGACACTCTTGTTCTACGAGCAGTACTTC; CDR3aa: CASSQDRGTLLFYEQYF
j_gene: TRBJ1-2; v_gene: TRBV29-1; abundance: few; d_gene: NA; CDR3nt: TGCAGCGTTCGCAGGGGTGAATATGGCTACACCTTC; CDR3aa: CSVRRGEYGYTF
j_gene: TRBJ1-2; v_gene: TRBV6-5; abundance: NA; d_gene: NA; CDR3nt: TGTGCCAGCAGTTACAGGGGGGCGCGGGACTATGGCTACACCTTC; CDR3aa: CASSYRGARDYGYTF
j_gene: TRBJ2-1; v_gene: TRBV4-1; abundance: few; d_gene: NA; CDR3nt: TGCGCCAGCAGCCGAGGAGGCGCGACTGAATACAATGAGCAGTTCTTC; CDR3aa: CASSRGGATEYNEQFF
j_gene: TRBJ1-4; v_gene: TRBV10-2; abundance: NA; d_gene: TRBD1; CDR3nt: TGCGCCAGTCAGTCCCTGACAGGGCCTAATGAAAAACTGTTTTTT; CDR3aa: CASQSLTGPNEKLFF
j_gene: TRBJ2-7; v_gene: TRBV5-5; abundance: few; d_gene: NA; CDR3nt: TGTGCCAGCAGCCGTAGGCTGGGAACCCACGAGCAGTACTTC; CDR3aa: CASSRRLGTHEQYF
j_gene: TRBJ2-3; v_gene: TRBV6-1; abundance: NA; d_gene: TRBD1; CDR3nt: TGTGCCAGCATTGACAGGGCTCGAGATACGCAGTATTTT; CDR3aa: CASIDRARDTQYF
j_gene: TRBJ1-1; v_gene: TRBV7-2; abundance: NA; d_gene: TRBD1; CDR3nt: TGTGCCAGCAGCTGGGGACAGGCCAACACTGAAGCTTTCTTT; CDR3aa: CASSWGQANTEAFF
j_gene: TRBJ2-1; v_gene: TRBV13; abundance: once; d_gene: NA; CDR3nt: TGTGCCAGCCGACCTCCAGCTGCGGATGAGCAGTTCTTC; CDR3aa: CASRPPAADEQFF
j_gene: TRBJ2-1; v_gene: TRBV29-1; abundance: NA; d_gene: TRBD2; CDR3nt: TGCAGCGTTCTTAGCGGGGGCGATGAGCAGTTCTTC; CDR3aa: CSVLSGGDEQFF
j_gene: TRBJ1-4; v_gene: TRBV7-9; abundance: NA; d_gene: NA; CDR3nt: TGTGCCAGCAGCGCAAACGGACAGAGTAATGAAAAACTGTTTTTT; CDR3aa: CASSANGQSNEKLFF
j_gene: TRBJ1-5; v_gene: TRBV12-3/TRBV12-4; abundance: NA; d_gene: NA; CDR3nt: TGTGCCAGCAGTTTAGACGGTCGCCGGGGTCAGCCCCAGCATTTT; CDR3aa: CASSLDGRRGQPQHF
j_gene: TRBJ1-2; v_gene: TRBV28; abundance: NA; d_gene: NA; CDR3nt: TGTGCCAGCAGTTTCAAGGCAGGGCTAAAAGGCTACACCTTC; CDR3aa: CASSFKAGLKGYTF
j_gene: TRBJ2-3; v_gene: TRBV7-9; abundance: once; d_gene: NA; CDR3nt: TGTGCCAGCAGCTTAGTCCGGCTAGCGACAGATACGCAGTATTTT; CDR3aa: CASSLVRLATDTQYF
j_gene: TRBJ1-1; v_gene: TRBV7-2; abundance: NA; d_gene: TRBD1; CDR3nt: TGTGCCAGCCATTGGGGACAGGGAAACACTGAAGCTTTCTTT; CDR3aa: CASHWGQGNTEAFF
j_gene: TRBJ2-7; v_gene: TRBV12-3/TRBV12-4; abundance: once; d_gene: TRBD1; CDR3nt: TGTGCCAGCAGCCGACAGGGGGCAAACTACGAGCAGTACTTC; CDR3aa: CASSRQGANYEQYF
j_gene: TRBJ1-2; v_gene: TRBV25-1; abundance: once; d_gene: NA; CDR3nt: TGTGCCAGCAGTGAATACGAGGGGCCCTATGGCTACACCTTC; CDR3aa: CASSEYEGPYGYTF
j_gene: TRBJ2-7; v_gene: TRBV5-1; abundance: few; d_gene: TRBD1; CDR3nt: TGCGCCAGCAGCTTGGAGGGGGACAGCTCCTACGAGCAGTACTTC; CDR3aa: CASSLEGDSSYEQYF
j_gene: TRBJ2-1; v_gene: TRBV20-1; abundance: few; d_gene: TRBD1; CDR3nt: TGCAGTGCAAGACAGGGCTTTCCTTACAATGAGCAGTTCTTC; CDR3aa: CSARQGFPYNEQFF
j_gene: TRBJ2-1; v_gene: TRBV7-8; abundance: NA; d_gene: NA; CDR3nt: TGTGCCAGCAGCTTAGTGGCGAGAGAGTGGAGTGTGGTCGAGCAGTTCTTC; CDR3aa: CASSLVAREWSVVEQFF
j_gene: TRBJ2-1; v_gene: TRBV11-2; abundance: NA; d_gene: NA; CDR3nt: TGTGCCAGCAGCCCCCAAGCCCGGAACAATGAGCAGTTCTTC; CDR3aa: CASSPQARNNEQFF
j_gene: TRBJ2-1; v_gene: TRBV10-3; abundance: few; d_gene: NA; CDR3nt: TGTGCCATCAGTGCCAACTTTGAGGGCAATGAGCAGTTCTTC; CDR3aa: CAISANFEGNEQFF
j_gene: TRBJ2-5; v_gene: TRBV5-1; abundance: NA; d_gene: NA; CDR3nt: TGCGCCAGCAGCCTGTTTGGGTCACGTGCCGACAGGTCACAAGAGACCCAGTACTTC; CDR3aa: CASSLFGSRADRSQETQYF
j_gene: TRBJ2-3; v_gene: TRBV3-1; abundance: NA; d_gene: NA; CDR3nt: TGTGCCAGCAGCCATTTATCTTTGGCTTCTACAGATACGCAGTATTTT; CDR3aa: CASSHLSLASTDTQYF
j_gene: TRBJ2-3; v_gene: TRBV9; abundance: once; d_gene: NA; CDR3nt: TGTGCCAGCAGCCGTGCGTCGAGCACAGATACGCAGTATTTT; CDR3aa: CASSRASSTDTQYF
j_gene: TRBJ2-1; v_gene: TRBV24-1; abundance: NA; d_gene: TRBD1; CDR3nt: TGTGCCACCAGTGATCCGGGACAGGGCCGCTCCTACAATGAGCAGTTCTTC; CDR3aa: CATSDPGQGRSYNEQFF
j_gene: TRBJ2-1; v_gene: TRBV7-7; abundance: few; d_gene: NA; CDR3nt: TGTGCTAGCAGCTTAGACGCAGGGTTAAATGAGCAGTTCTTC; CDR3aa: CASSLDAGLNEQFF
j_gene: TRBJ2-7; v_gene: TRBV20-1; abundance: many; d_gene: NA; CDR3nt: TGCAGTGCTAGAGATGGCGGACTTTCTTACGAGCAGTACTTC; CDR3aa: CSARDGGLSYEQYF
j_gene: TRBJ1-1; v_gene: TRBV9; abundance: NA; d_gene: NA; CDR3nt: TGTGCCAGCAGGCCTGAACCATTTTTGAACACTGAAGCTTTCTTT; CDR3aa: CASRPEPFLNTEAFF
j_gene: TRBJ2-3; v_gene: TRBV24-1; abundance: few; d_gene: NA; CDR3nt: TGTGCCACCAGTGATTTTGGATACGGACGCACAGATACGCAGTATTTT; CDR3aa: CATSDFGYGRTDTQYF
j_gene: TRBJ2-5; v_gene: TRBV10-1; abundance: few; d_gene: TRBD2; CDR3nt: TGCGCCAGTAGCGGGAGAGGTGGAGGTGAGCAGTACTTC; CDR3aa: CASSGRGGGEQYF